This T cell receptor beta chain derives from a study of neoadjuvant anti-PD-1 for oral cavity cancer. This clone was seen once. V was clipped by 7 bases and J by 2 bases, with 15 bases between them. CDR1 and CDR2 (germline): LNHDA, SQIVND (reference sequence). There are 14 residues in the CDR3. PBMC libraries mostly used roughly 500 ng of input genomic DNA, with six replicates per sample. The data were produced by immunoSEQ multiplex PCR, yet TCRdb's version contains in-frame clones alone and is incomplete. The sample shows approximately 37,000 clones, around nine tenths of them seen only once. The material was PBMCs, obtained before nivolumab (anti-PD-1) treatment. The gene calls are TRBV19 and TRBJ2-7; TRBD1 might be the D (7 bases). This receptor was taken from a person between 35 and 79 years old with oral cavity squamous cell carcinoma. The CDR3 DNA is TGTGCCAGTACCTCAGGGGGGCTTCCCTACGAGCAGTACTTC. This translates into CASTSGGLPYEQYF. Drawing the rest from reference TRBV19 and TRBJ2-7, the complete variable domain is DGGITQSPKYLFRKEGQNVTLSCEQNLNHDAMYWYRQDPGQGLRLIYYSQIVNDFQKGDIAEGYSVSREKKESFPLTVTSAQKNPTAFYLCASTSGGLPYEQYFGPGTRLTVT.